This T cell receptor (beta chain) was captured by sequencing in a study of blood T cell repertoires in COVID-19. Overall study: Acute-phase and convalescent COVID-19 samples originated in the United States, Italy and Spain.

The assay was immunoSEQ multiplex PCR, and TCRdb's table has in-frame clones only and misses some. Among approximately 190,000 clones listed, under 90% were seen once. The germline CDR1 and CDR2 sequences are SGHRS and YFSETQ. The CDR3 spans 13 residues. V lost 1 base to trimming and J lost 6 bases, with 10 bases between them. The specimen was peripheral blood. The V gene is TRBV5-1, the J gene TRBJ1-2; D gene unclear. This receptor was taken from a man aged 30-40 years with active or convalescent COVID-19. The CDR3 DNA reads TGCGCCAGCAGCTTGCCGGAGGCGGATGGCTACACCTTC. Protein sequence: CASSLPEADGYTF.